Described below is a single TCR beta chain sequence and its context. Antigen unknown. The length of the CDR3 is 17 residues. Trimming shortened V by 1 base and J by 2 bases, and 17 bases separated the two germline ends. Germline V gene data show CDR1 as SGHTA and CDR2 as FQGTGA. This entry comes from a study of Ad26.COV2.S vaccination and SARS-CoV-2 variants. Study summary: Participant was drawn from the COV1001 Ad26.COV2.S trial arm. Study-level results: Vaccinated individuals (as opposed to placebo recipients) had higher spike-specific TCR breadth. It was found that vaccine and placebo recipients had similar non-spike TCR breadth.

Assay: immunoSEQ multiplex PCR; the TCRdb copy retains only in-frame clones and omits some. The data contain approximately 410,000 clones, 88% of them seen just once; the ten biggest clones take up approximately 4%. The treatment is: around 19 received Ad26.COV2.S at low or high dose, single or two shots; about 5 received placebo; per-sample allocation not given. It was on day 63 after the first vaccine or placebo injection that samples were taken. An adult aged 18-55 years in Boston served as the donor. Sample: peripheral blood, taken in a trial of Ad26.COV2.S vaccine versus placebo. The TCR originated in a person between 18 and 59 years old who received the Ad26.COV2.S COVID-19 vaccine or a placebo. V is TRBV7-3 and J is TRBJ1-1, with TRBD1 as a possible D gene (5 bases). This chain's CDR3 is CASSLNRRAYPNTEAFF. The CDR3 DNA reads as TGTGCCAGCAGCTTAAACAGGAGAGCCTACCCAAACACTGAAGCTTTCTTT.